This TCR beta chain is drawn from a study of T cells after yellow fever vaccination. For the study at large: SMART-Seq v4 Ultra Low Input prepared libraries from low-cell fractions. Notes on the study in general: Clones that expanded after primary vaccination mostly reappeared after the booster (roughly 96% CD4, 70% to 90% CD8).

This clonotype was counted between two and nine times. As yet, its antigen is unknown. V lost 2 bases, J lost 2 bases, and 13 bases lay in between. Germline V gives CDR1 SGHRS, CDR2 YFSETQ. The CDR3 is 15 amino acids. TCRdb called the 5' RACE reads again in MiXCR, with one record for every CDR3 protein. The repertoire holds 500,000 to 650,000 distinct CDR3 sequences, with less than 20% as singletons. The sequenced sample was PBMCs, obtained around 5 days after the first yellow fever vaccination. The chain links TRBV5-1 to TRBJ2-5; the D call may be TRBD1 or TRBD2 (5 bases each). This receptor was obtained from a young man who received the YFV17D yellow fever vaccine. The chain's CDR3 is CASSFLTGQQETQYF. CDR3 nucleotide sequence: TGCGCCAGCAGCTTTCTTACGGGGCAGCAAGAGACCCAGTACTTC.